This T cell receptor beta chain was found in a study of OX40 agonist ivuxolimab in advanced cancers. Germline V lookup: CDR1 MNHNY, CDR2 SVGAGI (reference sequence). This CDR3 is built from 14 residues. Trimming cost V 6 bases and J 4 bases; bases outside gene matches: 3. Overall study results and limits: Blood T cells, both CD4+ and CD8+, expanded clonally by week 6 at 0.1 to 3.0 mg/kg.

Clones were sequenced by immunoSEQ multiplex PCR, and TCRdb holds only the in-frame ones, with some missing. The sample yields some 38,000 clones, around 89% seen once. This clone came up once. As yet, its antigen is unknown. Sequences were derived from CD4+ or CD8+ T cells sorted from blood, sampled in a trial of the OX40 agonist ivuxolimab. The chain has TRBV6-6 and TRBJ2-3; 11 nucleotides align to TRBD2. The sequence derives from an adult with an advanced solid tumor such as melanoma, head and neck, liver or kidney cancer. The CDR3 protein is CASRLTSGADTQYF. For the CDR3, the DNA is TGTGCCAGCAGACTGACTAGCGGGGCAGATACGCAGTATTTT.